These T cell receptor beta chains were read from a single sample in a study of cytomegalovirus exposure and HLA in healthy donors. Method: immunoSEQ multiplex PCR; TCRdb's copy keeps in-frame clones and lacks some. The table includes approximately 170,000 clones, 70% to 80% detected once. Sequencing was carried out using PBMCs. The receptors derive from a woman aged 30 to 39 in good health and CMV-seropositive. The CDR3 runs from the conserved cysteine through the conserved F or W. The D gene is left open where the match is weak. Size tells how often a clone was seen (once, few, many) or the class of an expanded clone, and some rows leave it out.

cdr3_aa: CAWDTFKRGSGELFF
cdr3_nt: TGTGCCTGGGATACCTTCAAAAGGGGGTCCGGGGAGCTGTTTTTT
cdr3_length: 15
d_call: NA
j_call: TRBJ2-2
v_call: TRBV30
clone_size: NA

cdr3_aa: CASSLSGTSFDEQFF
cdr3_nt: TGTGCCAGCAGCTTATCCGGGACTAGCTTCGATGAGCAGTTCTTC
cdr3_length: 15
d_call: TRBD2
j_call: TRBJ2-1
v_call: TRBV7-9
clone_size: NA

cdr3_aa: CASSIQGLSYEQYF
cdr3_nt: TGTGCCAGCAGCATACAGGGCCTCTCCTACGAGCAGTACTTC
cdr3_length: 14
d_call: NA
j_call: TRBJ2-7
v_call: TRBV7-2
clone_size: few

cdr3_aa: CSARGVTEAFF
cdr3_nt: TGCAGTGCTCGGGGAGTCACTGAAGCTTTCTTT
cdr3_length: 11
d_call: NA
j_call: TRBJ1-1
v_call: TRBV20-1
clone_size: NA

cdr3_aa: CGVCVGGVGGNQPQHF
cdr3_nt: TGTGGTGTGTGTGTGGGGGGGGTAGGCGGCAATCAGCCCCAGCATTTT
cdr3_length: 16
d_call: NA
j_call: TRBJ1-5
v_call: TRBV28
clone_size: NA

cdr3_aa: CACLGNGASGRGGYNEQFF
cdr3_nt: TGTGCCTGCCTCGGAAATGGAGCTAGCGGGAGGGGGGGCTACAATGAGCAGTTCTTC
cdr3_length: 19
d_call: TRBD2
j_call: TRBJ2-1
v_call: TRBV30
clone_size: NA

cdr3_aa: CASSLAHRNTGELFF
cdr3_nt: TGTGCCAGCAGCTTAGCCCACCGAAACACCGGGGAGCTGTTTTTT
cdr3_length: 15
d_call: NA
j_call: TRBJ2-2
v_call: TRBV5-6
clone_size: once

cdr3_aa: CASKDTLFNTEAFF
cdr3_nt: TGTGCCAGCAAGGACACTTTATTTAACACTGAAGCTTTCTTT
cdr3_length: 14
d_call: NA
j_call: TRBJ1-1
v_call: TRBV6-5
clone_size: NA

cdr3_aa: CASSLVGDYGYTF
cdr3_nt: TGTGCCAGCAGTTTAGTGGGAGACTATGGCTACACCTTC
cdr3_length: 13
d_call: NA
j_call: TRBJ1-2
v_call: TRBV28
clone_size: NA

cdr3_aa: CASSINNQPQHF
cdr3_nt: TGTGCCAGTAGTATCAACAATCAGCCCCAGCATTTT
cdr3_length: 12
d_call: NA
j_call: TRBJ1-5
v_call: TRBV19
clone_size: few

cdr3_aa: CASSLTGGINTQYF
cdr3_nt: TGTGCCAGCAGTTTAACCGGGGGTATAAATACGCAGTATTTT
cdr3_length: 14
d_call: NA
j_call: TRBJ2-3
v_call: TRBV27
clone_size: many

cdr3_aa: CASSSGLAGAGEQYF
cdr3_nt: TGTGCCAGCAGCTCGGGACTAGCGGGGGCAGGCGAGCAGTACTTC
cdr3_length: 15
d_call: TRBD2
j_call: TRBJ2-7
v_call: TRBV7-2
clone_size: NA

cdr3_aa: CAWSLRTVNTEAFF
cdr3_nt: TGTGCCTGGAGTTTGCGGACTGTGAACACTGAAGCTTTCTTT
cdr3_length: 14
d_call: NA
j_call: TRBJ1-1
v_call: TRBV30
clone_size: NA

cdr3_aa: CATSRGGGGANYGYTF
cdr3_nt: TGTGCCACCAGCAGAGGAGGGGGCGGAGCTAACTATGGCTACACCTTC
cdr3_length: 16
d_call: TRBD1
j_call: TRBJ1-2
v_call: TRBV15
clone_size: NA

cdr3_aa: CASPGLAGGINEQFF
cdr3_nt: TGTGCCAGCCCCGGACTAGCGGGGGGCATCAATGAGCAGTTCTTC
cdr3_length: 15
d_call: TRBD2
j_call: TRBJ2-1
v_call: TRBV2
clone_size: NA

cdr3_aa: CASNPGPYSNQPQHF
cdr3_nt: TGTGCCAGCAATCCAGGGCCCTATAGCAATCAGCCCCAGCATTTT
cdr3_length: 15
d_call: NA
j_call: TRBJ1-5
v_call: TRBV6-1
clone_size: few